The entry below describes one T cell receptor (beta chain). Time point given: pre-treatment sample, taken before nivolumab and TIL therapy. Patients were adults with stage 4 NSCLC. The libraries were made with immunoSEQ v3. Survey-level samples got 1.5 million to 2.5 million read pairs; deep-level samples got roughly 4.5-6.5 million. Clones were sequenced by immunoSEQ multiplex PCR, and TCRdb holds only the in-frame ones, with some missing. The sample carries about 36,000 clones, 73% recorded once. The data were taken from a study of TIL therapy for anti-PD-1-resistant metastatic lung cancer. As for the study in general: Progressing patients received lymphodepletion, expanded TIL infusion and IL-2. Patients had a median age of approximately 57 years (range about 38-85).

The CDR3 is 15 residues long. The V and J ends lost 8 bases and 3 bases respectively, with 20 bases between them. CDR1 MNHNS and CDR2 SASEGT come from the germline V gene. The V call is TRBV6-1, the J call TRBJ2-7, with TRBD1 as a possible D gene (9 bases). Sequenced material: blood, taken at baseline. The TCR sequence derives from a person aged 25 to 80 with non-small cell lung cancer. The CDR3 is CASGAGGQGIYEQYF. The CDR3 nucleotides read TGTGCCAGCGGCGCGGGGGGACAGGGTATCTACGAGCAGTACTTC.